These T cell receptor beta chains were read from a single sample in a study of cytomegalovirus exposure and HLA in healthy donors. The method was immunoSEQ multiplex PCR; TCRdb's version includes in-frame clones alone and lacks a portion of them. The sample yields fewer than 90,000 clones, about 74% seen once. Sequencing input: PBMCs. The source of these receptors is a man aged 25-45 years in good health and CMV-seronegative. The CDR3 runs from the conserved cysteine through the conserved F or W. D genes are given only for firm matches. Clone size is stated in some rows and not others, as once, few, many or a class when expanded.

d_call: TRBD2; j_call: TRBJ2-7; clone_size: -; v_call: TRBV5-1; cdr3_length: 16; cdr3_nt: TGCGCCAGCAGCTCCCGGCTAGCGGCTGGCTCCTACGAGCAGTACTTC; cdr3_aa: CASSSRLAAGSYEQYF
d_call: TRBD2; j_call: TRBJ2-3; clone_size: -; v_call: TRBV7-6; cdr3_length: 15; cdr3_nt: TGTGCCAGCAGCTTATACCAGCGGGAGTTTGATACGCAGTATTTT; cdr3_aa: CASSLYQREFDTQYF
d_call: TRBD2; j_call: TRBJ2-7; clone_size: few; v_call: TRBV7-9; cdr3_length: 17; cdr3_nt: TGTTCCAGCAGCTTCCGGGAGGGTCCGAAAAACTCCTACGAGCAGTACTTC; cdr3_aa: CSSSFREGPKNSYEQYF
d_call: -; j_call: TRBJ2-2; clone_size: -; v_call: TRBV6-1; cdr3_length: 13; cdr3_nt: TGTGCCAGCAAGCCTTCGAACACCGGGGAGCTGTTTTTT; cdr3_aa: CASKPSNTGELFF
d_call: TRBD2; j_call: TRBJ2-1; clone_size: once; v_call: TRBV6-1; cdr3_length: 16; cdr3_nt: TGTGCCAGCAGTGGCAGGTTGTCTAGCGGGAGGAATGAGCAGTTCTTC; cdr3_aa: CASSGRLSSGRNEQFF
d_call: -; j_call: TRBJ1-3; clone_size: -; v_call: TRBV6-5; cdr3_length: 15; cdr3_nt: TGTGCCAGCAGTTACTCGATTAGGGGTGAAAACACCATATATTTT; cdr3_aa: CASSYSIRGENTIYF
d_call: TRBD1; j_call: TRBJ1-2; clone_size: -; v_call: TRBV19; cdr3_length: 13; cdr3_nt: TGTGCCAGTAAAGACAGGGATAACTATGGCTACACCTTC; cdr3_aa: CASKDRDNYGYTF
d_call: -; j_call: TRBJ2-1; clone_size: -; v_call: TRBV11-2; cdr3_length: 14; cdr3_nt: TGTGCCAGCAGCTTGGGGGGGCTTAGGAATGAGCAGTTCTTC; cdr3_aa: CASSLGGLRNEQFF
d_call: -; j_call: TRBJ1-2; clone_size: -; v_call: TRBV11-2; cdr3_length: 12; cdr3_nt: TGTGCCAGCAGCTTAGAAGGAGATGGCTACACCTTC; cdr3_aa: CASSLEGDGYTF
d_call: -; j_call: TRBJ2-1; clone_size: -; v_call: TRBV30; cdr3_length: 16; cdr3_nt: TGTGCCTGGGCGTTCTCCAGGCAGCCCTTTTACAATGAGCAGTTCTTC; cdr3_aa: CAWAFSRQPFYNEQFF
d_call: -; j_call: TRBJ2-1; clone_size: few; v_call: TRBV7-9; cdr3_length: 12; cdr3_nt: TGTGCCAGCAGCTTAGATGGGCAGGGGCAGTTCTTC; cdr3_aa: CASSLDGQGQFF
d_call: -; j_call: TRBJ2-7; clone_size: once; v_call: TRBV7-2; cdr3_length: 15; cdr3_nt: TGTGCCAGCAGCTTAGGGGCAGGGTTCGGGTACGAGCAGTACTTC; cdr3_aa: CASSLGAGFGYEQYF
d_call: TRBD2; j_call: TRBJ2-7; clone_size: -; v_call: TRBV28; cdr3_length: 14; cdr3_nt: TGTGCCAGCCGGGGACTAGCGGGCTCCTACGAGCAGTACTTC; cdr3_aa: CASRGLAGSYEQYF
d_call: -; j_call: TRBJ2-6; clone_size: -; v_call: TRBV6-1; cdr3_length: 13; cdr3_nt: TGTGCCAGCAGTGAACGGGGGGCCAACGTCCTGACTTTC; cdr3_aa: CASSERGANVLTF
d_call: -; j_call: TRBJ2-3; clone_size: few; v_call: TRBV19; cdr3_length: 15; cdr3_nt: TGTGCCAGTAGTAACCCTCAAGGCAGGGCAGATACGCAGTATTTT; cdr3_aa: CASSNPQGRADTQYF
d_call: TRBD1; j_call: TRBJ2-6; clone_size: -; v_call: TRBV6-1; cdr3_length: 16; cdr3_nt: TGTGCCAGCAGTGGGACAGGGGGCTCTGGGGCCAACGTCCTGACTTTC; cdr3_aa: CASSGTGGSGANVLTF
d_call: TRBD1; j_call: TRBJ2-7; clone_size: few; v_call: TRBV4-3; cdr3_length: 16; cdr3_nt: TGCGCCAGCAGCCAAGGAGAGACAGGGGCCAACTACGAGCAGTACTTC; cdr3_aa: CASSQGETGANYEQYF
d_call: TRBD1; j_call: TRBJ1-1; clone_size: -; v_call: TRBV5-1; cdr3_length: 15; cdr3_nt: TGCGCCAGCAGCGCATCCGGGACAGGGGAGACTGAAGCTTTCTTT; cdr3_aa: CASSASGTGETEAFF
d_call: TRBD1; j_call: TRBJ1-4; clone_size: few; v_call: TRBV6-4; cdr3_length: 16; cdr3_nt: TGTGCCAGCAGTGCCTCCGGACAGGGTACCCCGGAAAAACTGTTTTTT; cdr3_aa: CASSASGQGTPEKLFF
d_call: -; j_call: TRBJ1-4; clone_size: few; v_call: TRBV5-1; cdr3_length: 15; cdr3_nt: TGCGCCAGCAGCTCCGTGGGACTGGGGTTTGAAAAACTGTTTTTT; cdr3_aa: CASSSVGLGFEKLFF
d_call: -; j_call: TRBJ1-4; clone_size: -; v_call: TRBV30; cdr3_length: 17; cdr3_nt: TGTGCCTGGAGGGGACCGTCCCCGGGACATCAATATGAAAAACTGTTTTTT; cdr3_aa: CAWRGPSPGHQYEKLFF
d_call: TRBD1; j_call: TRBJ1-5; clone_size: -; v_call: TRBV6-5; cdr3_length: 15; cdr3_nt: TGTGCCAGCAGTGTGACAGGGTTTGGCAATCAGCCCCAGCATTTT; cdr3_aa: CASSVTGFGNQPQHF
d_call: TRBD1; j_call: TRBJ1-3; clone_size: -; v_call: TRBV6-6; cdr3_length: 14; cdr3_nt: TGTGCCAGCAGTTACTCACAGGGGCCAAACACCATATATTTT; cdr3_aa: CASSYSQGPNTIYF
d_call: TRBD1; j_call: TRBJ1-1; clone_size: -; v_call: TRBV6-5; cdr3_length: 14; cdr3_nt: TGTGCCAGCAGCAAATGGACAGGGGCCTCTGAAGCTTTCTTT; cdr3_aa: CASSKWTGASEAFF
d_call: -; j_call: TRBJ2-5; clone_size: -; v_call: TRBV19; cdr3_length: 14; cdr3_nt: TGTGCCAGTAGTAGGAGGACCTACCAAGAGACCCAGTACTTC; cdr3_aa: CASSRRTYQETQYF
d_call: TRBD1; j_call: TRBJ2-5; clone_size: -; v_call: TRBV29-1; cdr3_length: 12; cdr3_nt: TGCAGCTTCGACAGGGGGTATGAGACCCAGTACTTC; cdr3_aa: CSFDRGYETQYF
d_call: -; j_call: TRBJ2-7; clone_size: -; v_call: TRBV4-1; cdr3_length: 14; cdr3_nt: TGCGCCAGCAGCCCACTAGAGGGAACCTACGAGCAGTACTTC; cdr3_aa: CASSPLEGTYEQYF
d_call: TRBD2; j_call: TRBJ2-3; clone_size: few; v_call: TRBV7-9; cdr3_length: 16; cdr3_nt: TGTGCCAGCAGCTTATCAGCGGGAGGGAGCACAGATACGCAGTATTTT; cdr3_aa: CASSLSAGGSTDTQYF
d_call: -; j_call: TRBJ2-2; clone_size: -; v_call: TRBV27; cdr3_length: 16; cdr3_nt: TGTGCCAGCAGTTTCGGCGTCGGGGGAGACACCGGGGAGCTGTTTTTT; cdr3_aa: CASSFGVGGDTGELFF
d_call: TRBD1; j_call: TRBJ2-2; clone_size: -; v_call: TRBV6-5; cdr3_length: 14; cdr3_nt: TGTGCCAGCAGGCGACAGGGGGCGGCCGGGGAGCTGTTTTTT; cdr3_aa: CASRRQGAAGELFF
d_call: -; j_call: TRBJ1-1; clone_size: -; v_call: TRBV7-8; cdr3_length: 14; cdr3_nt: TGTGCCAGCAGCTTAAGGCAGGGAGGCACTGAAGCTTTCTTT; cdr3_aa: CASSLRQGGTEAFF
d_call: TRBD1; j_call: TRBJ1-6; clone_size: few; v_call: TRBV5-4; cdr3_length: 16; cdr3_nt: TGTGCCAGCAGCTTGGCCGGGACAGAGTATAATTCACCCCTCCACTTT; cdr3_aa: CASSLAGTEYNSPLHF
d_call: -; j_call: TRBJ2-3; clone_size: -; v_call: TRBV19; cdr3_length: 13; cdr3_nt: TGTGCCAGTAGTATGCAGGGTACAGATACGCAGTATTTT; cdr3_aa: CASSMQGTDTQYF
d_call: TRBD1; j_call: TRBJ2-7; clone_size: -; v_call: TRBV4-1; cdr3_length: 15; cdr3_nt: TGCGCCAGCAGATCCGACAGGGGGCTAGCTTACGAGCAGTACTTC; cdr3_aa: CASRSDRGLAYEQYF
d_call: -; j_call: TRBJ2-7; clone_size: few; v_call: TRBV6-5; cdr3_length: 15; cdr3_nt: TGTGCCAGCAGTTACCGGTCAGGGAGGGGGTACGAGCAGTACTTC; cdr3_aa: CASSYRSGRGYEQYF
d_call: -; j_call: TRBJ1-3; clone_size: once; v_call: TRBV19; cdr3_length: 13; cdr3_nt: TGTGCCAGTAGTAGGAGCTCTGGAAACACCATATATTTT; cdr3_aa: CASSRSSGNTIYF
d_call: TRBD2; j_call: TRBJ2-7; clone_size: -; v_call: TRBV19; cdr3_length: 14; cdr3_nt: TGTGCCAGTAGTATCACTAGCGGGAGGGGCGAGCAGTACTTC; cdr3_aa: CASSITSGRGEQYF
d_call: TRBD1; j_call: TRBJ1-1; clone_size: -; v_call: TRBV28; cdr3_length: 14; cdr3_nt: TGTGCCAGCAGTTCCCCGACAGGGAGAACTGAAGCTTTCTTT; cdr3_aa: CASSSPTGRTEAFF
d_call: TRBD1; j_call: TRBJ1-2; clone_size: -; v_call: TRBV19; cdr3_length: 16; cdr3_nt: TGTGCCAGTAGTGACAGGGACCGGTTAGCTAACTATGGCTACACCTTC; cdr3_aa: CASSDRDRLANYGYTF
d_call: -; j_call: TRBJ2-1; clone_size: -; v_call: TRBV2; cdr3_length: 12; cdr3_nt: TGTGCCAGCAGGGAACTCGACAATGAGCAGTTCTTC; cdr3_aa: CASRELDNEQFF
d_call: -; j_call: TRBJ1-1; clone_size: few; v_call: TRBV19; cdr3_length: 13; cdr3_nt: TGTGCCAGTAGTCAAGTTCGGAGCACTGAAGCTTTCTTT; cdr3_aa: CASSQVRSTEAFF
d_call: TRBD2; j_call: TRBJ2-5; clone_size: -; v_call: TRBV7-2; cdr3_length: 16; cdr3_nt: TGTGCCAGCAGCTTAGGCGGGACTAGGGGGGTGGGGACCCAGTACTTC; cdr3_aa: CASSLGGTRGVGTQYF
d_call: -; j_call: TRBJ2-7; clone_size: -; v_call: TRBV7-6; cdr3_length: 13; cdr3_nt: TGTGCCAGCAGCCCCGCTACAGATTACGAGCAGTACTTC; cdr3_aa: CASSPATDYEQYF
d_call: -; j_call: TRBJ2-5; clone_size: -; v_call: TRBV7-9; cdr3_length: 13; cdr3_nt: TGTGCCAGCAGCCAAGGGTACAGGGAGACCCAGTACTTC; cdr3_aa: CASSQGYRETQYF
d_call: -; j_call: TRBJ1-5; clone_size: -; v_call: TRBV29-1; cdr3_length: 16; cdr3_nt: TGCAGCGTTGGGGGAAAACAGGGCGGGAGCAATCAGCCCCAGCATTTT; cdr3_aa: CSVGGKQGGSNQPQHF
d_call: TRBD1; j_call: TRBJ1-2; clone_size: -; v_call: TRBV18; cdr3_length: 14; cdr3_nt: TGTGCCAGTACCCCGGGACAGACTAACTATGGCTACACCTTC; cdr3_aa: CASTPGQTNYGYTF
d_call: TRBD1; j_call: TRBJ1-1; clone_size: -; v_call: TRBV5-1; cdr3_length: 15; cdr3_nt: TGCGCCAGCAGCTTAGGGGGCAGTGCGGACACTGAAGCTTTCTTT; cdr3_aa: CASSLGGSADTEAFF
d_call: -; j_call: TRBJ2-2; clone_size: once; v_call: TRBV4-2; cdr3_length: 16; cdr3_nt: TGTGCCAGCAGCCAAATGACAGGAGCTAACACCGGGGAGCTGTTTTTT; cdr3_aa: CASSQMTGANTGELFF
d_call: -; j_call: TRBJ1-4; clone_size: -; v_call: TRBV2; cdr3_length: 15; cdr3_nt: TGTGCCAGCAGTGAAGCGGGGCAGATAAATGAAAAACTGTTTTTT; cdr3_aa: CASSEAGQINEKLFF
d_call: TRBD1; j_call: TRBJ1-6; clone_size: -; v_call: TRBV19; cdr3_length: 16; cdr3_nt: TGTGCCAGTAGTCCAGGGACAGCCGTCTATAATTCACCCCTCCACTTT; cdr3_aa: CASSPGTAVYNSPLHF
d_call: -; j_call: TRBJ2-2; clone_size: few; v_call: TRBV7-2; cdr3_length: 14; cdr3_nt: TGTGCCAGCAGTAGCGGAGTGAACACCGGGGAGCTGTTTTTT; cdr3_aa: CASSSGVNTGELFF
d_call: TRBD2; j_call: TRBJ2-1; clone_size: -; v_call: TRBV18; cdr3_length: 15; cdr3_nt: TGTGCCAGCTCACCTCCGGGGGGGCGTTACAATGAGCAGTTCTTC; cdr3_aa: CASSPPGGRYNEQFF
d_call: TRBD2; j_call: TRBJ2-7; clone_size: -; v_call: TRBV29-1; cdr3_length: 14; cdr3_nt: TGCAGCGTTGAAGTGATAGCGGGAAACGACGAGCAGTACTTC; cdr3_aa: CSVEVIAGNDEQYF
d_call: -; j_call: TRBJ2-7; clone_size: -; v_call: TRBV28; cdr3_length: 14; cdr3_nt: TGTGCCAGCAGTTTTGGTGGAGAGACCTACGAGCAGTACTTC; cdr3_aa: CASSFGGETYEQYF
d_call: TRBD2; j_call: TRBJ2-3; clone_size: -; v_call: TRBV19; cdr3_length: 13; cdr3_nt: TGTGCCAGTGGCCGCCCGGGAGGAGATACGCAGTATTTT; cdr3_aa: CASGRPGGDTQYF
d_call: TRBD1; j_call: TRBJ1-1; clone_size: -; v_call: TRBV2; cdr3_length: 16; cdr3_nt: TGTGCCAGCAGGGTCCATCCGGGACAGGGGATGAATGAAGCTTTCTTT; cdr3_aa: CASRVHPGQGMNEAFF
d_call: TRBD1; j_call: TRBJ1-2; clone_size: -; v_call: TRBV28; cdr3_length: 14; cdr3_nt: TGTGCCAGCAGTCCCTACCGGGACAGTTATGGCTACACCTTC; cdr3_aa: CASSPYRDSYGYTF
d_call: -; j_call: TRBJ2-1; clone_size: -; v_call: TRBV29-1; cdr3_length: 14; cdr3_nt: TGCAGCGTTGAAGATCTTTTGACATACAATGAGCAGTTCTTC; cdr3_aa: CSVEDLLTYNEQFF
d_call: -; j_call: TRBJ2-3; clone_size: -; v_call: TRBV27; cdr3_length: 15; cdr3_nt: TGTGCCAGCACGTCCCGGAAGATTAACACAGGTACGCAGTATTTT; cdr3_aa: CASTSRKINTGTQYF